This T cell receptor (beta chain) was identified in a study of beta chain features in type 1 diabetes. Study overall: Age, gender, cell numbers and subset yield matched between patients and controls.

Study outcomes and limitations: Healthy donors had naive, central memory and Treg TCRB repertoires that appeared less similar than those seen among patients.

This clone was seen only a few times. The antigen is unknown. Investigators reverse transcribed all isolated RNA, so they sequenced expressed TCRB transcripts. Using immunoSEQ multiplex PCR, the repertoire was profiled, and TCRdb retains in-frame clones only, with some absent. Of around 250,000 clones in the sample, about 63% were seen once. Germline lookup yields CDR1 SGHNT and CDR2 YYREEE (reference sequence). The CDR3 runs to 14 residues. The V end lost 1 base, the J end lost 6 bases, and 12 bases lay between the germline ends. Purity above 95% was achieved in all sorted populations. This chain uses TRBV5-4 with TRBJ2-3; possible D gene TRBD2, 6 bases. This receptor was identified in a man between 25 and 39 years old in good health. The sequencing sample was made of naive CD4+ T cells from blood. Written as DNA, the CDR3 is TGTGCCAGCAGCTTGAATCCGGGGGAGGATACGCAGTATTTT. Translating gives CASSLNPGEDTQYF.